The 9 T cell receptor beta chains below all came from one sample that was sequenced in a study of T cell responses to AZD1222 COVID-19 vaccine. Measured with immunoSEQ multiplex PCR; TCRdb has only the in-frame clones, and not every one. Found here are under 170,000 clones, around 90% of them singletons; the top ten hold approximately 3.3%. The sequencing used peripheral blood, collected 28 days after the second AZD1222 dose. These receptor sequences come from an adult who received the AZD1222 COVID-19 vaccine.

V usage is TRBV12-3 or TRBV12-4 and J usage is TRBJ1-5, with 8 bases aligning to TRBD1. This CDR3 is built from 13 residues. V shed 8 bases and J 7 bases; nucleotides not matched to a gene: 7. CDR3 region: CASGQGEGQPQHF. In DNA, the CDR3 is TGTGCCAGCGGACAGGGCGAGGGGCAGCCCCAGCATTTT.

The genes are TRBV7-9 and TRBJ2-2; 7 bases map to TRBD2. J was trimmed by 1 base and V by 6 bases; bases with no gene match: 11. CDR3 length: 17 residues. Germline V gives CDR1 SEHNR, CDR2 FQNEAQ (reference sequence). The CDR3 protein is CASRTKAGEVNTGELFF. The CDR3 DNA follows: TGTGCCAGCAGGACGAAGGCGGGAGAGGTGAACACCGGGGAGCTGTTTTTT.

The chain joins TRBV6-5 to TRBJ1-4; D is uncertain. Trimming stripped 0 bases from V and 8 bases from J, with 13 bases between. The CDR3 loop spans 15 amino acids. Germline V lookup: CDR1 MNHEY, CDR2 SVGAGI. Written as DNA, the CDR3 is TGTGCCAGCAGTTACTCCGGGAACCCGGGCGAAAAACTGTTTTTT. Its protein product is CASSYSGNPGEKLFF.

In nucleotides, the CDR3 is TGTGCCATCAAGGGACAGGGGAACTACGAGCAGTACTTC. Its translation is CAIKGQGNYEQYF. The chain employs TRBV10-3 and TRBJ2-7, with 10 bases that match TRBD1. Trimming at V came to 7 bases and at J to 3 bases, leaving 3 bases not matched to a gene. From germline, CDR1 is ENHRY and CDR2 SYGVKD. The CDR3 is made up of 13 amino acids.

The V call is TRBV7-8, the J call TRBJ1-1; D possibly corresponds to TRBD1 (5 bases). Germline CDR1 is SGHVS and CDR2 is FQNEAQ. The CDR3 is made up of 16 amino acids. V lost 0 bases, J lost 4 bases, and 15 bases lay in between. CDR3 nucleotides: TGTGCCAGCAGCTTAGCGCCAGGGTCATTACTCACTGAAGCTTTCTTT. Translation gives CASSLAPGSLLTEAFF.

The chain links TRBV6-1 to TRBJ2-7; TRBD2 is a possible D gene (5 bases). Trimming took off 0 bases at V and 0 bases at J, with 18 bases between the two ends. The CDR3 extends over 18 amino acids. From germline, CDR1 is MNHNS and CDR2 SASEGT. This CDR3 reads CASSEALSTGILSYEQYF. The CDR3 region has the DNA TGTGCCAGCAGTGAAGCTCTCAGCACGGGGATCCTCTCCTACGAGCAGTACTTC.

The chain is built from TRBV11-3 and TRBJ1-1; D uncertain. The CDR3 has 16 residues. With 1 base removed from V and 6 bases from J, the gap between germline ends came to 18 bases. CDR1 is SGHNT and CDR2 is YENEEA in the germline V gene. CDR3 residues: CASSLVYPPPQAEAFF. As DNA, the CDR3 is TGTGCCAGCAGCTTAGTTTATCCTCCCCCCCAGGCTGAAGCTTTCTTT.

The chain recombines TRBV11-2 with TRBJ2-1; a weak D match, TRBD2 (5 bases). The CDR3 contains 14 residues. From germline, CDR1 is SGHAT and CDR2 FQNNGV. V was trimmed by 5 bases and J by 3 bases, leaving 11 bases between them. CDR3 in DNA: TGTGCCAGCAGCCTGAGCGGAGACTACAATGAGCAGTTCTTC. Amino acids: CASSLSGDYNEQFF.

V and J are TRBV10-2 and TRBJ2-3; a possible D gene is TRBD2 (6 bases). The CDR3 covers 14 residues. Trimming removed 4 bases from V and 3 bases from J, with 11 bases in between. Germline-derived CDR1 and CDR2 are WSHSY and SAAADI. CDR3 sequence reads: CASSVLGGTDTQYF. For the CDR3, the DNA is TGCGCCAGCAGTGTATTGGGGGGAACAGATACGCAGTATTTT.